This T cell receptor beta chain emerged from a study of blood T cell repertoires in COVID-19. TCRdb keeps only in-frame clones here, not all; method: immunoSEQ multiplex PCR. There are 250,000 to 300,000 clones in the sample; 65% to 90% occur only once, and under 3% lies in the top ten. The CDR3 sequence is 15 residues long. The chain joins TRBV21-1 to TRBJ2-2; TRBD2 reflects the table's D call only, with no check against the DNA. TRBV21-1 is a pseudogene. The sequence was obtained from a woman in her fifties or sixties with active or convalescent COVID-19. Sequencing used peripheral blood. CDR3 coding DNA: TGTGCCAGCAGCAAAGTCCCGGGTATCACCGGGGAGCTGTTTTTT. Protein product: CASSKVPGITGELFF.